This is a list of T cell receptor beta chains from one sample in a study of beta chain features in type 1 diabetes. Repertoires were generated with immunoSEQ multiplex PCR, while TCRdb's copy carries only in-frame clones and drops some. Of about 370,000 clones listed, around 16% are singletons. What was sequenced was naive CD4+ T cells from blood. The source is a woman aged 18-29 years in good health. Each CDR3 is given without its conserved first and last residue. The order of the fields is D gene, V gene, J gene, clone size, CDR3 protein. D genes are given only for firm matches. Clone size is not always given. Where it is, it says once, few, many or a class for expanded clones.

TRBD1	TRBV5-4	TRBJ2-5	.	ASSLATGTGGVETQY
.	TRBV6-5	TRBJ2-1	few	ASSFTRTEYNEQF
.	TRBV14	TRBJ2-3	few	ASSQVRDTQY
TRBD1	TRBV19	TRBJ1-1	few	ASSSLAGGYTEAF
.	TRBV30	TRBJ2-1	.	AWSLGGGWGRNEQF
.	TRBV4-1	TRBJ1-2	few	ASSPQDSFYGYT
TRBD1	TRBV28	TRBJ2-2	few	ASDNLGQGTGELF
TRBD2	TRBV30	TRBJ2-1	.	AWTKKAGDEQF
.	TRBV5-1	TRBJ2-7	.	ASSLVRGTYEQY
.	TRBV4-2	TRBJ2-7	.	ASSQEPEGQLVSYEQY
TRBD1	TRBV23-1	TRBJ1-1	many	ASSPRGQENTEAF
.	TRBV11-1	TRBJ1-5	.	ASSFSRDQPQH
TRBD2	TRBV30	TRBJ2-5	.	AWTRMLAGEWKQETQY
TRBD1	TRBV28	TRBJ2-7	few	ASTGRTRGLYEQY
.	TRBV11-2	TRBJ2-7	.	ASSLYASPNSYEQY
.	TRBV12-5	TRBJ2-1	.	ANLLGGNGEQF
TRBD2	TRBV5-1	TRBJ2-1	.	ASSRPSGRFEQF
TRBD2	TRBV5-1	TRBJ2-5	few	ASSFALAGLQETQY
TRBD2	TRBV7-9	TRBJ2-3	few	ASSLRLAGGTDTQY
TRBD2	TRBV28	TRBJ2-2	few	ASSLLGSGGTGELF
.	TRBV6-5	TRBJ1-1	.	ASSGELNTEAF
.	TRBV7-9	TRBJ2-5	.	ASSPDTETQY
TRBD2	TRBV28	TRBJ2-1	few	ASGTTSGRLNEQF
.	TRBV7-2	TRBJ2-1	few	ASSLTRENEQF
.	TRBV29-1	TRBJ2-5	few	SLLWERETQY